Shown below are 14 T cell receptor beta chains from a single sample sequenced in a study of control samples from healthy donors and cancer patients. Only in-frame clones appear in the TCRdb table, and some are missing; sequencing was by immunoSEQ multiplex PCR. The data show about 30,000 clones, about nine tenths seen once. The sample comprised PBMCs. The receptor set was obtained from a man aged 50 to 59 with lung cancer.

This clone was detected only a few times. The chain combines TRBV6-5 with TRBJ2-7, with a weak D call TRBD2 (6 bases). There are 15 residues in the CDR3. Trimming stripped 0 bases from V and 0 bases from J, with 9 bases between. Germline V CDR1 and CDR2: MNHEY, SVGAGI. CDR3 amino acids: CASSYSAGSSYEQYF. The CDR3 DNA follows: TGTGCCAGCAGTTACTCGGCCGGGAGCTCCTACGAGCAGTACTTC.

This rearrangement joins TRBV27 to TRBJ2-2; D is perhaps TRBD1 or TRBD2 (5 bases each). CDR1 MNHEY and CDR2 SMNVEV come from the germline V gene (reference sequence). The CDR3 sequence is 15 residues long. With 1 base removed from V and 4 bases from J, the gap between germline ends came to 10 bases. CDR3 DNA: TGTGCCAGCAGTTTATGGGGGATTGGCACCGGGGAGCTGTTTTTT. Translated: CASSLWGIGTGELFF.

V is TRBV18 and J is TRBJ2-1; 7 bases are shared with TRBD2. Losses at the gene ends were 4 bases for V and 8 bases for J; bases not matched to a gene: 5. The CDR3 is made up of 13 amino acids. Germline CDR1 reads KGHSH; CDR2 reads LQKENI. CDR3 in amino acids: CASSRGAGDEQFF. The CDR3 DNA reads TGTGCCAGCTCACGGGGTGCGGGGGATGAGCAGTTCTTC.

The chain has TRBV5-4 and TRBJ1-3, with D uncertain. Per germline, CDR1 SGHNT and CDR2 YYREEE (reference sequence). Trimming cost V 4 bases and J 4 bases, with 6 bases left between them. The CDR3 runs to 12 residues. In DNA form, the CDR3 reads TGTGCCAGCAGCGACCTCGGAAACACCATATATTTT. It codes for CASSDLGNTIYF.

V gene TRBV30 combines with J gene TRBJ1-2, with D perhaps TRBD1 (6 bases). Germline V CDR1 and CDR2: GTSNPN, SVGIG (reference sequence). The CDR3 sequence is 12 residues long. Deletions cut 3 bases from V and 4 bases from J, with 9 bases between. The chain's CDR3 is CAWRTGVYGYTF. In DNA form, the CDR3 reads TGTGCCTGGAGGACAGGCGTCTATGGCTACACCTTC.

In this sample, this clone turned up once. The DNA of the CDR3 is TGTGCCAGCAGCTTATTGGATGGACAGGTGCAGTACTTC. This gives the protein CASSLLDGQVQYF. The chain links TRBV11-3 to TRBJ2-4; TRBD1 matches at 7 bases. V dropped 2 bases and J dropped 13; count of bases not matched to a gene: 8. The CDR3 is 13 residues long. The V gene's germline CDR1 is SGHNT and CDR2 YENEEA.

The genes are TRBV27 and TRBJ2-2; TRBD1 might be the D (5 bases). Germline V gene sequence: CDR1 MNHEY, CDR2 SMNVEV (reference sequence). Trimming removed 6 bases at V and 1 base at J, with 6 bases between. There are 13 residues in the CDR3. This CDR3 reads CASSDRNTGELFF. The DNA for the CDR3 is TGTGCCAGCAGCGACAGGAACACCGGGGAGCTGTTTTTT.

The chain couples TRBV2 to TRBJ2-2, with D possibly matching TRBD1 (6 bases). The CDR3 covers 13 residues. The V gene's germline CDR1 is SNHLY and CDR2 FYNNEI. The ends were cut back, 8 bases at V and 10 bases at J, with 17 bases in the middle. CDR3 in DNA: TGTGCCAGCGGGGACAATACTCGCAAGGAGCTGTTTTTT. It codes for CASGDNTRKELFF. The full variable domain, with the rest looked up from reference TRBV2 and TRBJ2-2, is EPEVTQTPSHQVTQMGQEVILRCVPISNHLYFYWYRQILGQKVEFLVSFYNNEISEKSEIFDDQFSVERPDGSNFTLKIRSTKLEDSAMYFCASGDNTRKELFFGEGSRLTVL.

The rearrangement links TRBV7-6 to TRBJ1-4; D gene uncertain. The germline V gene has CDR1 SGHVS and CDR2 FNYEAQ. Trimming removed 0 bases at V and 8 bases at J, with 7 bases between. CDR3 length equals 13 residues. The CDR3 DNA follows: TGTGCCAGCAGCTTAGCGAGGCCCGAAAAACTGTTTTTT. It translates to CASSLARPEKLFF. Full variable domain (rest looked up from reference TRBV7-6 and TRBJ1-4): GAGVSQSPRYKVTKRGQDVALRCDPISGHVSLYWYRQALGQGPEFLTYFNYEAQQDKSGLPNDRFSAERPEGSISTLTIQRTEQRDSAMYRCASSLARPEKLFFGSGTQLSVL.

V usage is TRBV7-2 and J usage is TRBJ1-5; D unclear. The germline V and J ends were trimmed by 1 base and 4 bases, with 11 bases remaining between them. From germline, CDR1 is SGHTA and CDR2 FQGNSA. The CDR3 has 15 amino acids. CDR3: CASSLGSALNQPQHF. The CDR3 coding sequence is TGTGCCAGCAGCTTAGGTTCAGCTTTAAATCAGCCCCAGCATTTT.

This chain uses TRBV5-1 with TRBJ2-7, with 12 positions matching TRBD1. Per the germline V gene, CDR1 is SGHRS and CDR2 is YFSETQ. CDR3 length: 15 residues. V lost 0 bases and J lost 7; bases outside the gene matches: 5. Here the CDR3 reads CASSLGGQGAGEQYF. DNA for the CDR3: TGCGCCAGCAGCTTGGGGGGACAGGGGGCTGGTGAGCAGTACTTC. The full variable domain, in which reference TRBV5-1 and TRBJ2-7 provide the parts outside the CDR3, is KAGVTQTPRYLIKTRGQQVTLSCSPISGHRSVSWYQQTPGQGLQFLFEYFSETQRNKGNFPGRFSGRQFSNSRSEMNVSTLELGDSALYLCASSLGGQGAGEQYFGPGTRLTVT.

The chain recombines TRBV7-2 with TRBJ2-2; 10 positions agree with TRBD2. CDR1 and CDR2 (germline): SGHTA, FQGNSA. CDR3 length equals 16 residues. Trimming removed 5 bases from V and 7 bases from J; junction bases left unmatched: 10. CDR3 DNA: TGTGCCAGCAGCCCCAGCGCTAGCGGGGGAGGCGGGGAGCTGTTTTTT. Translated: CASSPSASGGGGELFF.

The chain carries TRBV7-3 and TRBJ1-4, with 8 positions matching TRBD1. V trimming: 5 bases; J trimming: 10 bases; junction bases outside the gene matches: 9. This CDR3 region has 14 residues. CDR1 is SGHTA and CDR2 is FQGTGA in the germline V gene. The CDR3, as DNA: TGTGCCAGCAGCCCAACCGGACAGGGAGGAAAACTGTTTTTT. This codes for CASSPTGQGGKLFF.

The V gene is TRBV25-1, the J gene TRBJ2-7; weak D call: TRBD2 (6 bases). CDR3 length: 14 amino acids. Trimming took off 5 bases at V and 5 bases at J, with 16 bases between the two ends. The germline V gene has CDR1 MGHDK and CDR2 SYGVNS. The CDR3 region is CASSKEGGVHEQYF. DNA of the CDR3: TGTGCCAGCAGTAAGGAAGGAGGGGTCCACGAGCAGTACTTC.